These T cell receptor beta chains were read from a single sample in a study of T-cell reconstitution after alpha-beta-depleted transplantation in children. TCRdb redid the calling of the PCR reads with MiXCR, one entry per CDR3 protein. The sample records about 480,000 distinct CDR3 sequences, approximately 12% being singletons. The sample was PBMCs from the stem cell graft donor, taken from the stem cell graft. The receptors were sampled from a human donor who donated a stem cell graft to a child with combined immunodeficiency. Each CDR3 is given with its conserved first and last residue. A D gene is named only where the DNA matches it firmly. The size entry is marked missing in some rows and otherwise reads once, few, many or a size class.

d_call,v_call,j_call,clone_size,cdr3_aa,cdr3_nt
TRBD2,TRBV12-3/TRBV12-4,TRBJ2-7,many,CASSFLAGENFYEQYF,TGTGCCAGCAGTTTCCTGGCGGGAGAAAATTTCTACGAGCAGTACTTC
NA,TRBV12-3/TRBV12-4,TRBJ2-1,few,CASSLSGSEQFF,TGTGCCAGCAGTTTGTCCGGGAGTGAGCAGTTCTTC
NA,TRBV7-9,TRBJ1-2,few,CASSILPGARIYGYTF,TGTGCCAGCAGCATCCTCCCAGGGGCACGCATCTATGGCTACACCTTC
TRBD2,TRBV10-3,TRBJ2-1,many,CAINAGLAGGFDEQFF,TGTGCCATCAATGCCGGGCTAGCGGGGGGTTTTGATGAGCAGTTCTTC
NA,TRBV12-3/TRBV12-4,TRBJ1-2,NA,CASSLGQKGYTF,TGTGCCAGCAGTCTTGGACAAAAAGGCTACACCTTC
NA,TRBV30,TRBJ1-2,NA,CASLGGAYGYTF,TGTGCCTCCCTGGGAGGGGCCTATGGCTACACCTTC
NA,TRBV4-1,TRBJ1-5,few,CASSQEFLGGQPQHF,TGCGCCAGCAGCCAAGAATTCCTCGGGGGCCAGCCCCAGCATTTT
NA,TRBV5-5,TRBJ2-1,few,CASSLGGSGEQFF,TGTGCCAGCAGCTTGGGAGGTTCAGGGGAGCAGTTCTTC
NA,TRBV6-2/TRBV6-3,TRBJ2-7,NA,CASSYAASYEQYF,TGTGCCAGCAGTTATGCGGCCTCCTACGAGCAGTACTTC
TRBD2,TRBV29-1,TRBJ2-1,many,CSATSGGNNEQFF,TGCAGCGCCACTAGCGGGGGTAACAATGAGCAGTTCTTC
NA,TRBV7-2,TRBJ2-7,NA,CASSRRTEQQYF,TGTGCCAGCAGCCGACGAACTGAACAGCAGTACTTC
NA,TRBV5-1,TRBJ2-6,few,CASSLYSGTPSSGANVLTF,TGCGCCAGCAGCTTGTACTCCGGGACACCGAGCTCTGGGGCCAACGTCCTGACTTTC
TRBD2,TRBV6-2/TRBV6-3,TRBJ2-7,NA,CASHANREDTYEQYF,TGTGCCAGCCACGCGAATCGGGAGGACACCTACGAGCAGTACTTC
TRBD2,TRBV20-1,TRBJ2-2,few,CSAAIAGGVAGELFF,TGCAGTGCTGCGATAGCGGGAGGGGTGGCCGGGGAGCTGTTTTTT
NA,TRBV29-1,TRBJ2-3,many,CSGLLHGTDTQYF,TGCAGCGGCCTCCTACATGGCACAGATACGCAGTATTTT
TRBD2,TRBV5-1,TRBJ2-2,few,CASREPGLALTGELFF,TGCGCCAGCAGGGAGCCGGGACTAGCTCTCACCGGGGAGCTGTTTTTT
TRBD2,TRBV13,TRBJ2-1,few,CASSDHSGGYSYNEQFF,TGTGCCAGCAGCGACCATAGCGGGGGTTACTCCTACAATGAGCAGTTCTTC
TRBD1,TRBV6-5,TRBJ2-3,NA,CASNINRGHADTQYF,TGTGCCAGCAACATAAACAGGGGGCACGCGGATACGCAGTATTTT
TRBD2,TRBV28,TRBJ2-1,NA,CALSLKVWLAGGSGNEQFF,TGTGCCCTCAGTTTAAAGGTTTGGCTAGCGGGGGGGTCGGGAAATGAGCAGTTCTTC
NA,TRBV2,TRBJ2-1,few,CAASRFGSAGNEQFF,TGTGCCGCAAGCAGATTCGGCTCTGCGGGCAATGAGCAGTTCTTC
NA,TRBV9,TRBJ1-3,many,CASSGEGLSSGNTIYF,TGTGCCAGCAGCGGTGAAGGTCTAAGCTCTGGAAACACCATATATTTT
TRBD2,TRBV5-1,TRBJ2-1,NA,CASRGSGGPPNDNEQFF,TGCGCCAGCAGAGGTAGCGGGGGGCCCCCTAACGACAATGAGCAGTTCTTC
TRBD2,TRBV27,TRBJ2-2,few,CASTQGVAGLAQNTGELFF,TGTGCCAGCACTCAAGGCGTTGCGGGACTAGCCCAGAACACCGGGGAGCTGTTTTTT
TRBD1,TRBV12-5,TRBJ2-3,few,CASGLLSDRVGADTQYF,TGTGCTAGTGGTTTGCTATCCGACAGGGTGGGCGCAGATACGCAGTATTTT
TRBD2,TRBV10-3,TRBJ2-5,NA,CAISDPGLAGGETQYF,TGTGCCATCAGTGACCCCGGACTAGCGGGAGGAGAGACCCAGTACTTC
NA,TRBV7-9,TRBJ2-2,NA,CASSFSTTYTGELFF,TGTGCCAGCAGCTTTTCTACGACTTACACCGGGGAGCTGTTTTTT
NA,TRBV5-1,TRBJ2-6,few,CASTPSTGANVLTF,TGCGCCAGCACCCCCTCGACAGGGGCCAACGTCCTGACTTTC
TRBD1,TRBV6-5,TRBJ2-7,many,CATGTGRHEQYF,TGTGCCACTGGGACAGGGAGACACGAGCAGTACTTC
NA,TRBV13,TRBJ2-6,NA,CASSPRPRSGANVLTF,TGTGCCAGCAGCCCCCGCCCCAGGTCTGGGGCCAACGTCCTGACTTTC
NA,TRBV2,TRBJ2-7,few,CASTPTSSYEQYF,TGTGCCAGCACCCCGACTAGCTCCTACGAGCAGTACTTC
NA,TRBV4-3,TRBJ1-2,NA,CASSPGWGAHPYGYTF,TGCGCCAGCAGCCCGGGTTGGGGGGCGCACCCATATGGCTACACCTTC
TRBD2,TRBV15,TRBJ2-2,few,CATSSDAKGLAGELFF,TGTGCCACCAGCAGTGACGCAAAGGGACTAGCCGGGGAGCTGTTTTTT
NA,TRBV24-1,TRBJ2-1,many,CATSDRARGNEQFF,TGTGCCACCAGTGATCGGGCGAGGGGCAATGAGCAGTTCTTC
NA,TRBV7-2,TRBJ2-3,few,CASSINPLGTDTQYF,TGTGCCAGCAGCATTAACCCCCTAGGCACAGATACGCAGTATTTT
NA,TRBV27,TRBJ2-1,many,CASSFYQYNEQFF,TGTGCCAGCAGTTTTTACCAGTACAATGAGCAGTTCTTC
TRBD1,TRBV20-1,TRBJ1-5,few,CSARPPGQGRGQPQHF,TGCAGTGCTAGACCCCCGGGACAGGGGAGGGGTCAGCCCCAGCATTTT
TRBD1,TRBV12-3/TRBV12-4,TRBJ1-5,NA,CASSLGTGRRPQHF,TGTGCCAGCAGTTTGGGGACAGGGCGGCGGCCCCAGCATTTT
TRBD2,TRBV6-1,TRBJ2-2,few,CASSGPSRSGVTAGELFF,TGTGCCAGCAGTGGCCCCTCTAGAAGCGGGGTTACCGCCGGGGAGCTGTTTTTT
NA,TRBV7-9,TRBJ2-7,NA,CASSLAAGAEQYF,TGTGCCAGCAGCTTAGCCGCAGGAGCCGAGCAGTACTTC
NA,TRBV6-1,TRBJ1-2,few,CASSANIPGQPYGYTF,TGTGCCAGCAGTGCCAACATACCGGGACAACCTTATGGCTACACCTTC
NA,TRBV12-3/TRBV12-4,TRBJ2-7,many,CASSFIPALYEQYF,TGTGCCAGCAGTTTCATCCCAGCCCTCTACGAGCAGTACTTC
NA,TRBV20-1,TRBJ2-3,many,CSARGGGTDTQYF,TGCAGTGCTAGAGGAGGGGGCACAGATACGCAGTATTTT
TRBD1,TRBV7-6,TRBJ2-5,NA,CASSPRKGARVYETQYF,TGTGCCAGCAGCCCTCGGAAGGGGGCGAGGGTCTATGAGACCCAGTACTTC
NA,TRBV4-3,TRBJ1-3,few,CASSQGPVSGNTIYF,TGCGCCAGCAGCCAAGGGCCGGTCTCTGGAAACACCATATATTTT
NA,TRBV5-8,TRBJ1-5,NA,CASSQRGGGFQPQHF,TGTGCCAGCAGTCAACGGGGAGGGGGTTTTCAGCCCCAGCATTTT
NA,TRBV10-3,TRBJ2-3,many,CAISDEDTQYF,TGTGCCATCAGTGACGAAGATACGCAGTATTTT
NA,TRBV6-1,TRBJ2-5,NA,CASSELMETQYF,TGTGCCAGCAGTGAACTAATGGAGACCCAGTACTTC
NA,TRBV7-6,TRBJ1-4,few,CASIFRATNEKLFF,TGTGCCAGCATCTTCAGGGCAACTAATGAAAAACTGTTTTTT
NA,TRBV20-1,TRBJ2-1,many,CSARDQARPGEQFF,TGCAGTGCTAGAGATCAGGCGAGGCCGGGTGAGCAGTTCTTC
TRBD1,TRBV11-2,TRBJ2-5,NA,CASNSGQGSWETQYF,TGTGCCAGCAACTCGGGACAGGGGTCTTGGGAGACCCAGTACTTC
NA,TRBV10-3,TRBJ2-1,many,CATSEGGRYNEQFF,TGTGCCACTAGTGAGGGGGGCCGATACAATGAGCAGTTCTTC
NA,TRBV20-1,TRBJ2-4,few,CSASPAKNIQYF,TGCAGTGCTAGTCCGGCCAAAAACATTCAGTACTTC
NA,TRBV10-3,TRBJ2-1,many,CAISERGTASTNEQFF,TGTGCCATCAGTGAGAGAGGTACGGCTAGCACCAATGAGCAGTTCTTC
NA,TRBV11-2,TRBJ2-2,few,CASGNGGESNTGELFF,TGTGCCAGCGGCAACGGAGGGGAGTCGAACACCGGGGAGCTGTTTTTT
NA,TRBV7-2,TRBJ2-2,NA,CASSRVGGQNTGELFF,TGTGCCAGCAGCCGAGTGGGGGGGCAGAACACCGGGGAGCTGTTTTTT
NA,TRBV5-1,TRBJ2-5,NA,CASSGLLQETQYF,TGCGCCAGCAGCGGGTTACTCCAAGAGACCCAGTACTTC
TRBD1,TRBV6-5,TRBJ2-5,few,CASSYLDRGWQETQYF,TGTGCCAGCAGTTATCTGGACAGGGGATGGCAAGAGACCCAGTACTTC